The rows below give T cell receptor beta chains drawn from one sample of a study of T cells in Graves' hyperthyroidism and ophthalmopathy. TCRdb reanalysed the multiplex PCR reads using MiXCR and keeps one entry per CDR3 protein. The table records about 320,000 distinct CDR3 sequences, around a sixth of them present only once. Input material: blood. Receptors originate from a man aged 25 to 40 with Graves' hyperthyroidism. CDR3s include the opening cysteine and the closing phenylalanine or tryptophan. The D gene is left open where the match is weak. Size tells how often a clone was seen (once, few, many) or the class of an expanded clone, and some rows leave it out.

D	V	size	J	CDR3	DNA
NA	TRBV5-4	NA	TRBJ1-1	CASRSGRNTEAFF	TGTGCCAGCAGGTCTGGTAGGAACACTGAAGCTTTCTTT
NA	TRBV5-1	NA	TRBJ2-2	CASRVPPGHTGELFF	TGCGCCAGCCGTGTACCTCCGGGTCACACCGGGGAGCTGTTTTTT
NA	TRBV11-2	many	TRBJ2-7	CASSILLGFPSYEQYF	TGTGCCAGCAGCATCTTACTGGGATTTCCCTCCTACGAGCAGTACTTC
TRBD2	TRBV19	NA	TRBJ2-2	CASSTSGMGTGELFF	TGTGCCAGTAGTACTAGCGGGATGGGCACCGGGGAGCTGTTTTTT
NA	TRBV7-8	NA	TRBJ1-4	CASSHTTNEKLFF	TGTGCCAGCAGCCATACAACTAATGAAAAACTGTTTTTT
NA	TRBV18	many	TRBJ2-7	CASSPPGTSYEQYF	TGTGCCAGCTCACCACCCGGGACCTCCTACGAGCAGTACTTC
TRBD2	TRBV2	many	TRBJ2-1	CASTMTSGSHNEQFF	TGTGCCAGCACTATGACTAGCGGGAGTCACAATGAGCAGTTCTTC
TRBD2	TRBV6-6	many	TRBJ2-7	CASSYSLAGGSYEQYF	TGTGCCAGCAGTTACTCCTTAGCGGGAGGGTCCTACGAGCAGTACTTC
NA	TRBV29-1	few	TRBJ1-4	CSVRDGGLSEKLFF	TGCAGCGTCAGGGACGGGGGGCTCAGCGAAAAACTGTTTTTT
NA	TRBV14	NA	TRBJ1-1	CASSQTELVF	TGTGCCAGCAGCCAAACCGAGCTAGTCTTT
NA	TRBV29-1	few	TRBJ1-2	CSVELHSKWVDGYTF	TGCAGCGTTGAACTCCATTCCAAGTGGGTCGATGGCTACACCTTC
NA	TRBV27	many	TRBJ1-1	CASSEGKGTEAFF	TGTGCCAGCAGTGAGGGGAAAGGCACTGAAGCTTTCTTT
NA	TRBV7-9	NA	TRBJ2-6	CASSPRVDSGANVLTF	TGTGCCAGCAGCCCTCGTGTAGACTCTGGGGCCAACGTCCTGACTTTC
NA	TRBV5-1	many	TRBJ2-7	CASSLGGGIYEQYF	TGCGCCAGCAGCTTGGGAGGGGGGATATACGAGCAGTACTTC
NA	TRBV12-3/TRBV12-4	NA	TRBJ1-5	CASWDGNNQPQHF	TGTGCCAGCTGGGACGGCAACAATCAGCCCCAGCATTTT
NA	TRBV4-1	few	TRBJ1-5	CASSHPAGNQPQHF	TGCGCCAGCAGCCACCCGGCGGGGAATCAGCCCCAGCATTTT
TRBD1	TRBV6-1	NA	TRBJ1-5	CASSFDHRGQPQHF	TGTGCCAGCAGTTTCGACCACAGGGGACAGCCCCAGCATTTT
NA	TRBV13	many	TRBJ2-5	CASSLGPGRQETQYF	TGTGCCAGCAGCTTAGGGCCAGGGAGACAAGAGACCCAGTACTTC
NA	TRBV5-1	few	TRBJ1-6	CASSLTNSLNSPLHF	TGCGCCAGCAGCTTGACAAACAGTCTTAATTCACCCCTCCACTTT
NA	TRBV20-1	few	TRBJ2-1	CSASQGTGLIEQFF	TGCAGTGCTAGTCAGGGGACTGGGCTTATAGAGCAGTTCTTC
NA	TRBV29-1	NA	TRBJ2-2	CSVRVWGESNTGELFF	TGCAGCGTCCGGGTCTGGGGGGAGTCGAACACCGGGGAGCTGTTTTTT
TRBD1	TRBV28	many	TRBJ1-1	CASSSDRDNTEAFF	TGTGCCAGCAGTTCGGACAGGGACAACACTGAAGCTTTCTTT
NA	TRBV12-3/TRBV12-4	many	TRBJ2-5	CASSSAGETQYF	TGTGCCAGCAGTTCGGCAGGGGAGACCCAGTACTTC
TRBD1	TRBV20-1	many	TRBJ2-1	CSAREAGGQNNEQFF	TGCAGTGCTAGAGAAGCAGGGGGCCAAAACAATGAGCAGTTCTTC
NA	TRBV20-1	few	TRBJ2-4	CSARHSLAKNIQYF	TGCAGTGCTAGACACAGCCTAGCCAAAAACATTCAGTACTTC
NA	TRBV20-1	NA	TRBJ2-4	CSARIGLAPKNIQYF	TGCAGTGCTAGAATTGGCCTCGCTCCCAAAAACATTCAGTACTTC
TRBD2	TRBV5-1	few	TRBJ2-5	CASSFGTSGRELETQYF	TGCGCCAGCAGCTTCGGGACTAGCGGGAGGGAGCTGGAGACCCAGTACTTC
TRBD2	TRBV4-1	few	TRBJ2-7	CASSQQTSGSYEQYF	TGCGCCAGCAGCCAGCAGACTAGCGGGAGTTACGAGCAGTACTTC
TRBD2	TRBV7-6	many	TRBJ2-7	CASSLGGGGRTYEQYF	TGTGCCAGCAGCTTAGGGGGGGGGGGACGAACCTACGAGCAGTACTTC
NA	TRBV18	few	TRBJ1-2	CASSPPAGIINYGYTF	TGTGCCAGCTCACCACCGGCAGGGATCATTAACTATGGCTACACCTTC
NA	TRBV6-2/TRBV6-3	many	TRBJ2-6	CASSYDGSGANVLTF	TGTGCCAGCAGTTACGACGGTTCTGGGGCCAACGTCCTGACTTTC